The 10 T cell receptor beta chains in this list originate from one sample, sequenced in a study of ipilimumab plus nivolumab after autologous stem cell transplantation. Assay used: immunoSEQ multiplex PCR; TCRdb lists only in-frame clones, some missing. The sample has approximately 80,000 clones; 75% to 85% are singletons. The specimen was PBMCs, collected in a trial of ipilimumab plus nivolumab as post-transplant consolidation. Source of these receptors: a male donor with diffuse large B-cell lymphoma.

This chain joins TRBV11-2 and TRBJ1-1, with D unclear. From germline, CDR1 is SGHAT and CDR2 FQNNGV. This CDR3 is built from 16 residues. V was shortened by 6 bases and J by 5 bases, with 22 bases between the two germline ends. The CDR3 bases are TGTGCCAGCAGTTCTGGGGTAGGTGAAGTTTTGACTGAAGCTTTCTTT. Its protein product is CASSSGVGEVLTEAFF.

This clone has just one count. The chain employs TRBV7-9 and TRBJ1-3; D is unclear. Trimming took off 7 bases at V and 0 bases at J, with 7 bases between the two ends. The CDR3 covers 13 residues. Germline CDR1 reads SEHNR; CDR2 reads FQNEAQ (reference sequence). The CDR3 loop reads CASKGFSGNTIYF. The CDR3 bases are TGTGCCAGCAAAGGATTCTCTGGAAACACCATATATTTT.

This chain joins TRBV7-2 and TRBJ1-6, with 9 nucleotides matching TRBD1. The V segment lost 5 bases and the J segment 5 bases; nucleotides outside the gene matches: 4. The CDR3 length is 15 residues. The germline V gene encodes CDR1 SGHTA and CDR2 FQGNSA. CDR3 nucleotides: TGTGCCAGCAGCCCCCGGACAGGGGATAATTCACCCCTCCACTTT. Its protein product is CASSPRTGDNSPLHF.

The CDR3 DNA reads TGCGCCAGCAGAAGGACAGCGACTAATGAAAAACTGTTTTTT. As protein: CASRRTATNEKLFF. J is TRBJ1-4 and V is TRBV5-1; maybe TRBD1 (6 bases). There are 14 residues in the CDR3. Trimming pared 5 bases from V and 2 bases from J, leaving 10 bases between. Germline loops: CDR1 SGHRS, CDR2 YFSETQ.

The V gene is TRBV29-1, the J gene TRBJ1-2; the match to TRBD1 covers 10 bases. The CDR3 spans 13 residues. J was trimmed by 3 bases and V by 6 bases; bases with no gene match: 4. CDR1 is SQVTM, CDR2 ANQGSEA, per germline. In DNA form, the CDR3 reads TGCAGCGTAAGACAGGGGGCTGACTATGGCTACACCTTC. This codes for CSVRQGADYGYTF.

The chain combines TRBV2 with TRBJ2-5, with a tentative D call TRBD1 (6 bases). The CDR3 is 13 residues long. With 4 bases removed from V and 5 bases from J, the gap between germline ends came to 11 bases. Germline loops: CDR1 SNHLY, CDR2 FYNNEI. CDR3 in DNA: TGTGCCAGCAGTGCACAGGGTAAGGAGACCCAGTACTTC. Amino acids: CASSAQGKETQYF.

V and J are TRBV6-6 and TRBJ1-1; D unresolved. The germline V gene encodes CDR1 MNHNY and CDR2 SVGAGI (reference sequence). The V end lost 0 bases, the J end lost 3 bases, and 8 bases lay between the germline ends. This CDR3 has 14 residues. As DNA, the CDR3 is TGTGCCAGCAGTTACTCTGGGTGGGACACTGAAGCTTTCTTT. This sequence encodes CASSYSGWDTEAFF.

The table lists this clone with a few counts. V gene TRBV19 combines with J gene TRBJ2-2; D ambiguous. Germline CDR1 LNHDA, CDR2 SQIVND (reference sequence). V was shortened by 4 bases and J by 0 bases, with 12 bases between the two germline ends. The CDR3 is 16 residues long. CDR3 sequence reads: CASSNGPFTNTGELFF. CDR3 DNA: TGTGCCAGTAGTAACGGACCATTCACGAACACCGGGGAGCTGTTTTTT.

The genes are TRBV7-3 and TRBJ1-6; D is unclear. Trimming pared 9 bases from V and 5 bases from J, leaving 23 bases between. CDR1 is SGHTA, CDR2 FQGTGA, per germline. CDR3 length: 17 amino acids. The CDR3 DNA sequence: TGTGCCAGTAAAGGGAGGGCTCTTTATCCACATAATTCACCCCTCCACTTT. Its protein product is CASKGRALYPHNSPLHF.

The chain employs TRBV19 and TRBJ2-5; 10 bases match TRBD1. CDR1 is LNHDA, CDR2 SQIVND, per germline (reference sequence). This CDR3 has 15 residues. V lost 5 bases and J lost 2; bases outside the gene matches: 5. CDR3 sequence: CASSLGQGPQETQYF. The CDR3 DNA reads as TGTGCCAGTAGTTTGGGACAGGGGCCACAAGAGACCCAGTACTTC.